A selection of T cell receptor beta chains follows, all from one sample in a study of CD8 T cells in Susac syndrome. In TCRdb, the immunoSEQ multiplex PCR reads were re-called with MiXCR into one record per CDR3 protein. Of 85,000 to 90,000 distinct CDR3 sequences listed, just under 95% were seen once; the top ten hold 0.32%. Sequencing input: CD8+ T cells from PBMCs. The receptors originated from a human donor in good health. Each CDR3 is given with its conserved first and last residue. Fields, in order: D gene, CDR3 length, V gene, clone size, J gene, CDR3 protein, CDR3 DNA. A D gene is named only where the DNA matches it firmly. Only part of the rows carry a size: once, few, many, or a class if the clone is expanded.

d_call: NA
cdr3_length: 15
v_call: TRBV25-1
clone_size: NA
j_call: TRBJ1-2
cdr3_aa: CASSETLAEYYGYTF
cdr3_nt: TGTGCCAGCAGTGAAACTCTCGCGGAATACTATGGCTACACCTTC

d_call: TRBD1
cdr3_length: 18
v_call: TRBV19
clone_size: NA
j_call: TRBJ1-2
cdr3_aa: CASSVPDREFIGDYGYTF
cdr3_nt: TGTGCCAGTAGTGTGCCGGACAGGGAGTTTATAGGCGACTATGGCTACACCTTC

d_call: NA
cdr3_length: 13
v_call: TRBV13
clone_size: NA
j_call: TRBJ1-2
cdr3_aa: CASSPKGSYGYTF
cdr3_nt: TGTGCCAGCAGCCCAAAAGGTAGTTATGGCTACACCTTC

d_call: NA
cdr3_length: 14
v_call: TRBV5-5
clone_size: NA
j_call: TRBJ2-7
cdr3_aa: CASSLWDGAYEQYF
cdr3_nt: TGTGCCAGCAGCTTGTGGGACGGCGCCTACGAGCAGTACTTC

d_call: NA
cdr3_length: 16
v_call: TRBV5-5
clone_size: NA
j_call: TRBJ2-2
cdr3_aa: CASSSPGMGQPGELFF
cdr3_nt: TGTGCCAGCAGCTCCCCAGGAATGGGCCAGCCCGGGGAGCTGTTTTTT

d_call: NA
cdr3_length: 14
v_call: TRBV7-7
clone_size: NA
j_call: TRBJ2-7
cdr3_aa: CASSLSPTWNEQYF
cdr3_nt: TGTGCCAGCAGCTTATCCCCCACTTGGAACGAGCAGTACTTC

d_call: TRBD1
cdr3_length: 16
v_call: TRBV10-3
clone_size: NA
j_call: TRBJ2-5
cdr3_aa: CAISEANRGPQETQYF
cdr3_nt: TGTGCCATCAGTGAGGCAAACAGGGGGCCTCAAGAGACCCAGTACTTC

d_call: NA
cdr3_length: 13
v_call: TRBV7-9
clone_size: NA
j_call: TRBJ2-7
cdr3_aa: CASSSPRAYEQYF
cdr3_nt: TGTGCCAGCAGCTCGCCCCGGGCGTACGAGCAGTACTTC

d_call: NA
cdr3_length: 11
v_call: TRBV29-1
clone_size: NA
j_call: TRBJ2-1
cdr3_aa: CSVGQYNEQFF
cdr3_nt: TGCAGCGTCGGACAGTACAATGAGCAGTTCTTC

d_call: NA
cdr3_length: 15
v_call: TRBV28
clone_size: NA
j_call: TRBJ1-2
cdr3_aa: CASSPGTGANYGYTF
cdr3_nt: TGTGCCAGCAGCCCCGGGACCGGAGCTAACTATGGCTACACCTTC

d_call: NA
cdr3_length: 15
v_call: TRBV10-2
clone_size: NA
j_call: TRBJ1-6
cdr3_aa: CASSDPPWTNSPLHF
cdr3_nt: TGCGCCAGCAGTGATCCCCCTTGGACTAATTCACCCCTCCACTTT

d_call: NA
cdr3_length: 11
v_call: TRBV20-1
clone_size: NA
j_call: TRBJ2-1
cdr3_aa: CSARDPPEQFF
cdr3_nt: TGCAGTGCTAGAGATCCCCCTGAGCAGTTCTTC

d_call: NA
cdr3_length: 14
v_call: TRBV6-5
clone_size: NA
j_call: TRBJ2-5
cdr3_aa: CASTPDGLGETQYF
cdr3_nt: TGTGCCAGCACCCCGGACGGCCTTGGAGAGACCCAGTACTTC

d_call: TRBD1
cdr3_length: 14
v_call: TRBV27
clone_size: once
j_call: TRBJ2-7
cdr3_aa: CASSLGRGLDEQYF
cdr3_nt: TGTGCCAGCAGTTTAGGCAGGGGGCTAGACGAGCAGTACTTC

d_call: NA
cdr3_length: 16
v_call: TRBV7-2
clone_size: NA
j_call: TRBJ2-5
cdr3_aa: CASSLAPAAGGETQYF
cdr3_nt: TGTGCCAGCAGCTTAGCGCCGGCGGCAGGAGGGGAGACCCAGTACTTC

d_call: TRBD1
cdr3_length: 15
v_call: TRBV19
clone_size: NA
j_call: TRBJ1-5
cdr3_aa: CASIMTGGRNQPQHF
cdr3_nt: TGTGCCAGTATCATGACAGGGGGACGCAATCAGCCCCAGCATTTT

d_call: NA
cdr3_length: 11
v_call: TRBV9
clone_size: once
j_call: TRBJ2-1
cdr3_aa: CASSVTHEQFF
cdr3_nt: TGTGCCAGCAGCGTCACCCATGAGCAGTTCTTC

d_call: NA
cdr3_length: 13
v_call: TRBV2
clone_size: NA
j_call: TRBJ2-5
cdr3_aa: CASSWDGPETQYF
cdr3_nt: TGTGCCAGCAGTTGGGACGGTCCAGAGACCCAGTACTTC

d_call: NA
cdr3_length: 15
v_call: TRBV5-1
clone_size: NA
j_call: TRBJ1-1
cdr3_aa: CASSLDQGEVTEAFF
cdr3_nt: TGCGCCAGCAGCTTGGATCAGGGAGAGGTCACTGAAGCTTTCTTT

d_call: NA
cdr3_length: 12
v_call: TRBV12-3/TRBV12-4
clone_size: NA
j_call: TRBJ2-7
cdr3_aa: CASSQGTDEQYF
cdr3_nt: TGTGCCAGCAGTCAGGGGACGGACGAGCAGTACTTC

d_call: TRBD1
cdr3_length: 15
v_call: TRBV10-3
clone_size: NA
j_call: TRBJ2-4
cdr3_aa: CAISEGGSAKNIQYF
cdr3_nt: TGTGCCATCAGTGAAGGGGGCAGCGCCAAAAACATTCAGTACTTC

d_call: NA
cdr3_length: 13
v_call: TRBV19
clone_size: NA
j_call: TRBJ1-1
cdr3_aa: CASNFGGNTEAFF
cdr3_nt: TGTGCCAGTAATTTTGGGGGGAACACTGAAGCTTTCTTT

d_call: TRBD2
cdr3_length: 16
v_call: TRBV3-1
clone_size: NA
j_call: TRBJ2-7
cdr3_aa: CASSGWTSGGTYEQYF
cdr3_nt: TGTGCCAGCAGCGGTTGGACTAGCGGGGGGACCTACGAGCAGTACTTC

d_call: NA
cdr3_length: 17
v_call: TRBV5-1
clone_size: NA
j_call: TRBJ2-6
cdr3_aa: CASSSPGQLSGANVLTF
cdr3_nt: TGCGCCAGCAGCTCACCGGGACAACTGTCTGGGGCCAACGTCCTGACTTTC

d_call: NA
cdr3_length: 16
v_call: TRBV9
clone_size: once
j_call: TRBJ1-2
cdr3_aa: CASSTPDTHHNYGYTF
cdr3_nt: TGTGCCAGCAGCACTCCGGACACTCACCACAACTATGGCTACACCTTC

d_call: NA
cdr3_length: 15
v_call: TRBV6-4
clone_size: NA
j_call: TRBJ2-7
cdr3_aa: CASSPTERSSYEQYF
cdr3_nt: TGTGCCAGCAGCCCGACAGAAAGAAGCTCCTACGAGCAGTACTTC